This TCR delta chain was profiled in a study of gamma-delta T cells after stem cell transplantation. TCRdb applied CATT to the RT-PCR reads for clone calling. Among about 2,000 delta-chain clones, around 15% were seen once, and the ten largest hold 9.5% to 15%. V lost 2 bases to trimming and J lost 6 bases; unmatched junction nucleotides: 8. The CDR3 contains 16 residues. Germline assignment: CDR1 GEAIGNYY and CDR2 EKD. The sequence was obtained from a human donor. It is not recorded whose cells these are; they may come from a transplant donor. This table probably holds off-target reads from a library built for another chain. The sequencing input was gamma-delta T cells. The V gene is TRDV2, the J gene TRDJ1; 13 positions agree with TRDD3. The CDR3 loop is CACDRLGDTSRNKLIF. For the CDR3, the DNA is TGTGCCTGTGACAGACTGGGGGATACGAGTCGGAATAAACTCATCTTT.